The table lists the clone carrying this T cell receptor beta chain with many counts. No antigen is known for it. This entry comes from a study of T cells in Graves' hyperthyroidism and ophthalmopathy. Each diagnosis was grounded in clinical symptoms, serum thyroxine and TRAb, thyroid ultrasound, and orbital computed tomography. The study, taken as a whole, reports: Researchers found most expanded thyroid clonotypes above 0.001 in blood as well.

The germline gives CDR1 SGHTA, CDR2 FQGTGA. Unmatched junction bases numbered 6, after V lost 5 bases and J lost 0 bases. The CDR3 extends over 15 amino acids. Authors of the study amplified TCR beta CDR3 regions from RNA transcripts. RT-PCR in the first round (using the HTBI primer set) targeted the TCR CDR3. TCRdb redid the calling of the multiplex PCR reads with MiXCR, one entry per CDR3 protein. This table has about 350,000 distinct CDR3 sequences, about a sixth appearing once. The genes are TRBV7-3 and TRBJ2-7; 8 nucleotides agree with TRBD2. The specimen sequenced was blood. The TCR originated in a woman in her forties with Graves' ophthalmopathy. CDR3 sequence reads: CASSPAAGASYEQYF. The CDR3 DNA reads as TGTGCCAGCAGCCCGGCAGCGGGAGCCTCCTACGAGCAGTACTTC.